The T cell receptor beta chain described here comes from a study of identical twins (dated by TCRdb to about 2016). For the wider study: To test whether fetal clonotypes persist, the study used deep sequencing on TCR alpha and beta repertoires from monozygotic twins, unrelated adults of various ages, and cord blood. Replicate twin experiments were performed at different times using different library preparation protocols to rule out contamination.

Findings and caveats that apply to the study as a whole: Zero-insertion analyses could be partly confounded by invariant T cells such as MAIT and iNKT, although diverse VJ usage argued against such confounding for most clonotypes. Because the same donors could not be followed over many years, conclusions were based on cross-sectional statistical analysis. In beta out-of-frame sequences, excess twin sharing was weaker, because having fewer shared sequences lowered the signal-to-noise ratio. Fewer insertions were carried by abundant cord blood beta clonotypes; a weaker similar trend was observed in young adult naive repertoires, while no such trend was observed in memory repertoires. In monozygotic twins, recombination models systematically underestimated out-of-frame TCR alpha sharing, but the models matched the sharing seen between unrelated individuals. Compared with coincidental sharing between unrelated individuals, out-of-frame TCR alpha sequences shared between twins had an excess of sequences with low generation probability.

Comment on this clonotype: The clone's antigen remains unknown. No qualities accompany the bases; no much larger clone lies one base away.

Libraries came from 5' RACE. The sequencer listed for this sample is Illumina HiSeq 2000. Template switching introduced a universal primer binding site; the final cDNA contained a unique molecular identifier, enabling accurate counting of TCR cDNA molecules. Specific primers in the conserved constant-segment region were used to synthesize first-strand cDNA for the TCR alpha and beta chains. To control for contamination, every cDNA library was double barcoded, receiving both a SMART-Mk sample barcode and Illumina barcodes. TruSeq adapter sequences and Illumina sample barcodes were added in two successive PCR steps. TCR alpha and beta cDNA libraries were sequenced on the Illumina HiSeq platform with custom primers. Per the original workflow: MiGEC processed the raw reads to extract unique molecular identifiers, while MiXCR was used to determine the CDR3 positions. For each individual, recombination models were inferred using an EM algorithm with the repgenHMM and IGoR tools. Shared clonotypes were analyzed with the tcR package in R, and sharing was normalized by the product of cloneset sizes. To study raw recombination free of thymic and clonal selection effects, out-of-frame nonproductive sequences were analyzed. In-frame beta chains were kept once TCRdb had trimmed the public reads at Q25 with fastp and called clones with MiXCR. Each CDR3 protein appears once, grouped with its most common genes and DNA. The V and J calls shown here were made by TCRdb, not taken from the authors' results. The sample table records just under 550,000 distinct CDR3 sequences; over 12% of these occur just once. Less than 0.5% of the sample goes to the ten largest clones.

Every donor in the study was a healthy Caucasian. The twin cohort consisted of three pairs of female monozygotic twins, all aged 18 to 29 years. Positive isolation kits from Invitrogen were used to isolate CD4+ and CD8+ T cell populations. These data also featured in a second study, about yellow fever vaccine responses in identical twins. The second study's authors report: According to the authors, the vaccine-induced T cell response in identical twins seemed to be partly convergent and partly specific to each individual. The study precisely tracked vaccine-responding T cell clones in identical twins.

The TCR sequence derives from a young woman in good health. Input material: CD4+ T cells sorted from blood.

For the CDR3, the sequence is CSVPDVGSYNEQFF. The bases are TGCAGTGTCCCGGATGTGGGCTCCTACAATGAGCAGTTCTTC. The rearrangement combines TRBV20-1 with TRBJ2-1; no D gene can be assigned with confidence. CDR1 and CDR2 were assigned from the germline V gene (reference sequence) as DFQATT and SNEGSKA. Trimming takes 7 bases from V and 0 bases from J, and the germline ends sit 13 bases apart. Including cysteine and phenylalanine, the CDR3 has 14 amino acids. Only the CDR3 region is kept as DNA, spanning 42 bases read in frame from base 1.